This T cell receptor beta chain comes out of a study of blood T cells in healthy people across ages (dated by TCRdb to between 2014 and 2017). General notes on the study: In model experiments, template switching captured roughly one uniquely barcoded TCR beta cDNA molecule for every two T cells. Age-related changes in TCR beta repertoire diversity were measured in the study by deep sequencing normalized with unique cDNA molecular identifiers. For two donors (one aged 18 to 29 and one aged 80 or older), the study analyzed two additional independent replicas of 1 million unique cDNA reads from the same blood draw. Donors were grouped into four age groups: young (average 16 years), middle-aged (about 40), aged (approximately 67) and long-lived (roughly 80). Findings and caveats that apply to the study as a whole: A strong correlation was found between observed TCR beta diversity and the percentage of naive T cells measured by flow cytometry. Compared with the aged group, more naive CD4+ T cells, fewer expanded clones and increased TCR diversity were shown by the long-lived group, suggesting age selection. Because profiling used bulk unsorted PBMCs, naive and antigen-experienced compartments could not be compared conclusively. As age increased, observed TCR beta diversity per million T cells dropped in a roughly linear way, and a significant reduction was already evident by age 40. Donor CMV infection status was unknown, potentially confounding age-related changes in expanded clonotypes. Estimates of total diversity from one million sequenced T cells were regarded as lower bounds and underestimates.

The method behind the library was 5' RACE. Sequencing relied on an Illumina HiSeq 2500. The second PCR ran for about 7 to 11 cycles and used a J-beta primer mix along with a sample-barcoded 5' primer. A template-switch 5' adaptor carrying 12 random nucleotides introduced a unique molecular identifier onto each TCR beta cDNA molecule. Each sample yielded at least 3 million CDR3-containing paired-end reads. The Mint cDNA synthesis kit, primed by a TRBC-specific oligonucleotide, was used to synthesize first-strand cDNA from all RNA. All cDNA was treated with uracil-DNA glycosylase and then went through a first 18-cycle PCR with the universal primers M1SS and BC2_uni_R. The original pipeline was this. Each sample was normalized by randomly selecting 1 million high-quality reads, each carrying a distinct molecular identifier. Instead of being binned into consensus sequences, reads that shared molecular identifiers were thrown out. MiTCR, run with a Q25 quality threshold and the strictest error-elimination algorithm, handled CDR3 identification, clonotype clustering and error correction. Lower-bound total TCR beta diversity was estimated with a nonparametric unseen species model using Euler transformation. TCRdb applied fastp at Q25 and MiXCR to the public reads, then kept only in-frame beta chains. Records with the same CDR3 protein are collapsed into one entry carrying the most frequent genes and DNA. TCRdb, not the original authors, processed these V and J calls. This sample holds roughly 1,000,000 distinct CDR3 sequences; 20% to 25% were observed only once. The top ten clones comprise less than 0.75% of the sample.

The 35 to 40 donors, aged about 6 to 95 years, were systemically healthy Caucasian individuals from Russia. Approximately 9.3 milliliters of peripheral blood were drawn from each donor into EDTA-treated Vacutainer tubes. PBMCs were isolated by Ficoll-Paque density-gradient centrifugation, with at least 7 million obtained per sample. Trizol reagent was used to extract total RNA from PBMCs, with at least 6 micrograms per sample. For every donor, flow cytometry on a PBMC aliquot measured the percentage of naive CD45RAhigh/CD27high T cells. In this sample, this clonotype turned up a few times. Its antigen remains unidentified. Per-nucleotide qualities are absent, and no much larger clonotype sits a single base away. The same data also contributed to another study, on T cells of mothers and their children. The second study, in turn, reports: Nine systemically healthy Caucasian individuals, comprising three mothers and their six children, were included as donors. cDNA synthesis used all of the extracted RNA, with roughly 1.5 ug of RNA in each 15 ul reaction. In the second PCR, the M1S primer introduced both the sample barcodes and 2-4 random nucleotides. Over 9 million TCR beta CDR3 reads were obtained for each mother, and approximately 3.2 million reads were obtained for each child. Thymic selection similarly shapes TCR recombination output in related and unrelated pairs, with minor effect from inherited differences. Normalized repertoire overlap was always found to be slightly, but never significantly, higher in related mother-child pairs than in unrelated mother-child pairs. No persistent microchimeric T cell clones were detected, at a sensitivity of roughly 96 clones per million clonotypes. Deep NGS was used in the study to compare the TCR beta repertoires of mothers and children and to look for features that separate related mother-child pairs from unrelated individuals. On average, the children were approximately 11 +/- 4 years old, while the mothers were approximately 40 +/- 4 years old. Libraries were sequenced on Illumina HiSeq 2000 with 100+100 nt paired-end reads after adapter ligation with NEBNext reagents. To prevent cross-contamination, the mother and child libraries were prepared one month apart and sequenced in separate runs. For each donor, somewhere between about 450,000 and 2,000,000 distinct TCR beta clonotypes were identified. Naive TCR beta clonotypes were estimated from low-frequency clonotypes matched to each donor's FACS-determined naive share, without sorting.

This receptor was identified in a girl aged 2-10 years in good health. The source material was blood.

This receptor has the CDR3 CASSEAGWGTEAFF. Read as DNA, the sequence is TGTGCCAGTAGTGAGGCAGGCTGGGGAACTGAAGCTTTCTTT. The chain couples TRBV19 to TRBJ1-1; the D gene assignment is ambiguous. Including cysteine and phenylalanine, the CDR3 has 14 amino acids. The CDR3 DNA has 42 bases and is translated from base 1. Trimming costs V 5 bases and J 5 bases, and their ends lie 15 bases apart. CDR1 and CDR2 are drawn from the germline V gene (reference sequence): LNHDA, SQIVND. The full variable domain, completed from the reference TRBV19 and TRBJ1-1 proteins outside the CDR3, reads DGGITQSPKYLFRKEGQNVTLSCEQNLNHDAMYWYRQDPGQGLRLIYYSQIVNDFQKGDIAEGYSVSREKKESFPLTVTSAQKNPTAFYLCASSEAGWGTEAFFGQGTRLTVV.